The clone carrying this TCR beta chain was detected once. Repertoires were generated with immunoSEQ multiplex PCR, while TCRdb's copy carries only in-frame clones and drops some. The table lists about 83,000 clones, 91% of them singletons. The sample comes from a study of control samples from healthy donors and cancer patients. Germline CDR1 SGHTA, CDR2 FQGNSA. The V gene lost 4 bases and the J gene lost 4 bases, with 10 bases spanning the gap. The CDR3 length is 13 residues. This TCR came from a man aged 50-60 years in good health. This chain joins TRBV7-2 and TRBJ1-2, with D perhaps matching TRBD1 (6 bases). The material sequenced was blood. The CDR3 coding sequence is TGTGCCAGCAGCTCAGGACAGACCTATGGCTACACCTTC. This encodes CASSSGQTYGYTF.